This T cell receptor beta chain was observed in a study of shared clonotypes between healthy human individuals. At the level of the study: CD8 memory received one plate per donor, CD8 naive two, CD4 memory three and CD4 naive three.

On this clone itself: Its antigen is unidentified.

Assay used: immunoSEQ multiplex PCR; TCRdb lists only in-frame clones, some missing. The sample lists roughly 400,000 clones, roughly 96% occurring once. The study, taken as a whole, reports: A handful of donors had roughly 5% of their naive CD4 clonotypes in common.

The CDR3 is made up of 13 amino acids. Germline V gene data show CDR1 as WSHSY and CDR2 as SAAADI. V lost 0 bases and J lost 7, with 9 bases in between. This TCR derives from a young man in good health. J is TRBJ1-1 and V is TRBV10-2, with D unclear. Sequenced material: memory CD8+ T cells sorted from blood. As for subset: CD45RO+ cells pooled with CCR7-negative TemRA cells. The CDR3 region is CASSESAALEAFF. CDR3 DNA sequence: TGCGCCAGCAGTGAGTCGGCGGCCCTTGAAGCTTTCTTT.